This T cell receptor (beta chain) is from a study of blood T cell repertoires in COVID-19. Study information: PBMCs, B-cell-depleted T cells, or T cells were the source of the cDNA or gDNA that made up the material.

Germline CDR1 MGHRA, CDR2 YSYEKL. The CDR3 is 14 residues long. V was pared by 3 bases and J by 2 bases, with 3 bases of the junction left unmatched. How the authors handled the data: Reference gene primer amplification yielded estimated nucleated cell counts. Profiled with immunoSEQ multiplex PCR; TCRdb holds only in-frame clones, not every one. Clonal size and the V and J genes are those of that table, whereas D and trimming came from the DNA. This sample has a few hundred thousand clones; nearly 90% occur once, and the top ten carry less than 3%. The participants were between roughly 18 and 90 years old and came from under 25 US areas. Membership in each cohort depended on participant-reported clinical history.

This sequence originates from a woman between 50 and 59 years old who had been exposed to COVID-19. The sequenced sample was PBMCs or T cells enriched from blood (not recorded which). The V and J genes are TRBV4-1 and TRBJ1-2, with TRBD1 matching 7 bases. CDR3 amino acids: CASSHLGQNYGYTF. The CDR3 DNA follows: TGCGCCAGCAGCCACCTGGGACAGAACTATGGCTACACCTTC.